The clone carrying this T cell receptor beta chain was detected ten times or more. Its antigen is as yet unknown. The library labeled individual cDNA molecules by adding unique molecular identifiers to them. TCRdb independently ran MiXCR on the RACE reads; one entry per CDR3 protein. The sample has about 110,000 distinct CDR3 sequences, around 12% seen once. V lost 1 base and J 3 bases, leaving 13 bases between the germline ends. The CDR3 totals 16 residues. This entry is derived from a study of human T cells and chemical hapten exposure. Time point indicated: pre-sensitization, week 0. Specified treatment: therapeutic diphenylcyclopropenone sensitization with weekly scalp DPC. General study findings and limits: Against controls, expanded TCRs gave rise to significantly more large CDR3 similarity clusters.

This rearrangement joins TRBV12-3 or TRBV12-4 to TRBJ1-5; D unresolved. The TCR comes from a woman aged 50 to 65 with alopecia areata. Some clones in this sample may be carry-over from other donors' samples. Source: whole blood, taken in connection with sensitization to the hapten diphenylcyclopropenone (DPC). The CDR3 DNA follows: TGTGCCAGCAGTTTAGTTATCGGCAGCTTCAATCAGCCCCAGCATTTT. This sequence encodes CASSLVIGSFNQPQHF.